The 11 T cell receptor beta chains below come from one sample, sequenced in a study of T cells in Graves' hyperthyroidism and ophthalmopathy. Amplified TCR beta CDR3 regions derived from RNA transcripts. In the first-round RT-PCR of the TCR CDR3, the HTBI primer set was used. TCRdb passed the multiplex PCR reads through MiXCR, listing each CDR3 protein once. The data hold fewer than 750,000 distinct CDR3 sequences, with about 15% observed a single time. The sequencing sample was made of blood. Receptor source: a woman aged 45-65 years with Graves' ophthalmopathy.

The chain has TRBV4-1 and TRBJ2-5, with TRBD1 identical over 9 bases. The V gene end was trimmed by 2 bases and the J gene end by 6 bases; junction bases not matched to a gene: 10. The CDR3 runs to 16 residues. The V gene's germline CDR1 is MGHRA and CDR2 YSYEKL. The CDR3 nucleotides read TGCGCCAGCAGCCAACAAACGGACAGGGGCAAAAAGACCCAGTACTTC. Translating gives CASSQQTDRGKKTQYF.

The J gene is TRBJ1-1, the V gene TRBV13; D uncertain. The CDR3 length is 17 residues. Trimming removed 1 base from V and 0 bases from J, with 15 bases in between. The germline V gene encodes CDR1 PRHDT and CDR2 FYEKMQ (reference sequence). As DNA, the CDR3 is TGTGCCAGCAGCTTAGTATCTACACTGGATTTGAACACTGAAGCTTTCTTT. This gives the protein CASSLVSTLDLNTEAFF.

The CDR3 loop is CATSRDLAAEQFF. The CDR3 bases are TGTGCCACCAGCAGAGATCTTGCGGCTGAGCAGTTCTTC. This chain joins TRBV15 and TRBJ2-1; D ambiguous. This CDR3 contains 13 residues. V was cut by 0 bases and J by 9 bases, with 9 bases left in between. Germline-derived CDR1 and CDR2 are LNHNV and YYDKDF (reference sequence).

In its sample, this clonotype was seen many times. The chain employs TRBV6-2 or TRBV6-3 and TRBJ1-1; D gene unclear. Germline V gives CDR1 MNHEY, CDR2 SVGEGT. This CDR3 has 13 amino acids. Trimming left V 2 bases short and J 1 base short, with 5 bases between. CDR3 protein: CASSYPKNTEAFF. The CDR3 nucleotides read TGTGCCAGCAGTTACCCCAAGAACACTGAAGCTTTCTTT.

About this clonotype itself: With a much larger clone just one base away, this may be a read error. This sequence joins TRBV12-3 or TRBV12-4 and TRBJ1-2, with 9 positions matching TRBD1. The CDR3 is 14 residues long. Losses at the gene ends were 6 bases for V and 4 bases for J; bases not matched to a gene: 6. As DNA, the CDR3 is TGTGCCAGCAGACCAACAGGGGGCGCCTATGGCTACACCTTC. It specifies CASRPTGGAYGYTF.

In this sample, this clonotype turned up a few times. The CDR3 protein is CASSRLAGIVKQYF. CDR3 DNA sequence: TGTGCCAGCAGCAGACTAGCGGGAATTGTCAAGCAGTATTTT. The chain links TRBV28 to TRBJ2-3; 11 nucleotides align to TRBD2. After removal of 6 bases from V and 11 bases from J, the junction contained 10 bases not matched to a gene. There are 14 residues in the CDR3. Germline V gene data show CDR1 as MDHEN and CDR2 as SYDVKM.

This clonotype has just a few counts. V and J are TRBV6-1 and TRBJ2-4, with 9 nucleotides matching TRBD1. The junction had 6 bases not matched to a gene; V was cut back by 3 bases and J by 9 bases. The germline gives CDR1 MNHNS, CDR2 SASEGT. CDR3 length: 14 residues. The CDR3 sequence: CASSDRTGDGIQYF. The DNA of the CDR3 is TGTGCCAGCAGTGACAGGACAGGGGATGGCATTCAGTACTTC.

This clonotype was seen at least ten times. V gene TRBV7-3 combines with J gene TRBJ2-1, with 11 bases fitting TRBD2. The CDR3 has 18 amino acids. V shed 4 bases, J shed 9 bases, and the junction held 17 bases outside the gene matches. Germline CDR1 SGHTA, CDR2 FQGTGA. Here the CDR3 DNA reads TGTGCCAGCAGCTCCATCGGGGCTAGCGGGAGGAAGGGTGGTGAGCAGTTCTTC. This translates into CASSSIGASGRKGGEQFF.

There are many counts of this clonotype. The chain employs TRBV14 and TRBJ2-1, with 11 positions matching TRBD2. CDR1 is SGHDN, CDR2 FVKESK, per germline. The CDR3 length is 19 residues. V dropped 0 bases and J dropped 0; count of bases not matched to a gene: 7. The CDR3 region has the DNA TGTGCCAGCAGCCAAGATGCGTCTAGCGGGAGGACCTCCTACAATGAGCAGTTCTTC. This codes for CASSQDASSGRTSYNEQFF.

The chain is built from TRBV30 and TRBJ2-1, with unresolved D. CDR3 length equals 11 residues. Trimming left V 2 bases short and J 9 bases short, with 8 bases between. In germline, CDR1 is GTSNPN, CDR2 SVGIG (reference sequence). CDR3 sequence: CAWSRGSEQFF. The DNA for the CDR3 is TGTGCCTGGAGTCGAGGAAGTGAGCAGTTCTTC.

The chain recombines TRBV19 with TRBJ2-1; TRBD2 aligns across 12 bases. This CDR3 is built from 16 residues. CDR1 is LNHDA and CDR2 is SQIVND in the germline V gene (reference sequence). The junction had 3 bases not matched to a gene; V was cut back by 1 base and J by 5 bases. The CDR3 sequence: CASSIGTSGEHNEQFF. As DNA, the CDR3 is TGTGCCAGTAGTATAGGGACTAGCGGGGAGCACAATGAGCAGTTCTTC.